These 12 T cell receptor beta chains were all obtained from the same sample, sequenced in a study of early T cells in non-severe SARS-CoV-2 infection. TCRdb re-derived calls from the 5' RACE reads in MiXCR, one entry per CDR3 protein. The table lists some 80,000 distinct CDR3 sequences, around 15% of them singletons. Sequencing input: whole blood. The receptors were sampled from an adult who was a healthcare worker with PCR-confirmed SARS-CoV-2 infection or an uninfected control (not recorded which).

This clonotype has just a few counts. The chain employs TRBV12-3 or TRBV12-4 and TRBJ1-2, with unresolved D. The CDR3 covers 14 residues. Between the trimmed V and J ends, which lost 3 bases and 3 bases, there was a span of 11 bases. Here the CDR3 reads CASSFGQTHYGYTF. The CDR3 DNA reads TGTGCCAGCAGTTTTGGGCAGACTCACTATGGCTACACCTTC.

This clonotype was counted a few times. The gene calls are TRBV10-1 and TRBJ1-1; D ambiguous. Per germline, CDR1 WNHNN and CDR2 SYGVQD (reference sequence). V shed 4 bases and J shed 1 base, with 7 bases lying between them. The CDR3 has 13 residues. The CDR3 sequence: CASSADPNTEAFF. Here the CDR3 DNA reads TGCGCCAGCAGTGCAGATCCGAACACTGAAGCTTTCTTT.

This clonotype has a handful of counts. The chain couples TRBV10-3 to TRBJ2-1, with D perhaps given as TRBD1 or TRBD2 (5 bases each). The germline V gene has CDR1 ENHRY and CDR2 SYGVKD. V shed 0 bases and J shed 11 bases, with 8 bases lying between them. The CDR3 has 12 residues. CDR3 sequence (DNA): TGTGCCATCAGTGAGTCGGGGGAAAAGCAGTTCTTC. It is translated as CAISESGEKQFF.

This clonotype has only a few counts. V is TRBV20-1 and J is TRBJ2-3; D remains ambiguous. This CDR3 has 11 amino acids. Trimming took 6 bases from V and 6 from J, leaving 10 bases between them. Germline lookup yields CDR1 DFQATT and CDR2 SNEGSKA (reference sequence). The CDR3 loop is CSASSPDTQYF. CDR3 DNA sequence: TGCAGTGCCTCGAGTCCGGATACGCAGTATTTT.

The V and J genes are TRBV18 and TRBJ2-7; weak D call: TRBD2 (6 bases). The CDR3 consists of 14 residues. V shed 3 bases and J shed 2 bases, with 11 bases lying between them. Germline V gene sequence: CDR1 KGHSH, CDR2 LQKENI. DNA of the CDR3: TGTGCCAGCTCACCCCCTGGAGGGACCTACGAGCAGTACTTC. This encodes CASSPPGGTYEQYF.

This clonotype was seen many times. This rearrangement joins TRBV5-4 to TRBJ2-3, with 10 bases that match TRBD2. Germline V gives CDR1 SGHNT, CDR2 YYREEE (reference sequence). J gave up 8 bases and V 1 base, and 7 bases lay outside the gene matches. The CDR3 consists of 15 residues. The CDR3 DNA follows: TGTGCCAGCAGCTTGCCTAGCGGGGGCGCGGGTACGCAGTATTTT. This codes for CASSLPSGGAGTQYF.

The V call is TRBV3-1, the J call TRBJ1-5, with D uncertain. The germline V gene encodes CDR1 LGHDT and CDR2 YNNKEL (reference sequence). V was trimmed by 3 bases and J by 6 bases, leaving 12 bases between them. The CDR3 is made up of 14 amino acids. The chain's CDR3 is CASSHLGVSQPQHF. CDR3 nucleotides: TGTGCCAGCAGCCACTTGGGAGTGAGTCAGCCCCAGCATTTT.

This clonotype came up many times. The chain recombines TRBV29-1 with TRBJ2-5; no clear D. Trimming left V 4 bases short and J 5 bases short, with 2 bases between. The germline CDR1 and CDR2 sequences are SQVTM and ANQGSEA. CDR3 length: 9 amino acids. The CDR3 coding sequence is TGCAGCGTTGGTGAGACCCAGTACTTC. Translating it yields CSVGETQYF.

This clonotype was seen a handful of times. This chain links TRBV3-1 with TRBJ2-5, with no clear D. V was trimmed by 0 bases and J by 5 bases, leaving 13 bases between them. The CDR3 runs 15 residues. Germline loops: CDR1 LGHDT, CDR2 YNNKEL (reference sequence). The CDR3 nucleotides read TGTGCCAGCAGCCAAGACCCCAGGCCCAGGGAGACCCAGTACTTC. It yields the protein CASSQDPRPRETQYF.

The sample holds many counts of this clonotype. The J gene is TRBJ2-7, the V gene TRBV12-3 or TRBV12-4; perhaps D is TRBD1 or TRBD2 (6 bases each). The V gene lost 1 base and the J gene lost 9 bases, with 10 bases spanning the gap. This CDR3 has 12 amino acids. The CDR3 coding sequence is TGTGCCAGCAGTTTAGGGGGGGCCGGGCAGTACTTC. It encodes CASSLGGAGQYF.

This clonotype was seen repeatedly, ten times or more. The chain couples TRBV7-6 to TRBJ2-5; maybe TRBD2 (5 bases). The CDR3 consists of 17 residues. The germline V gene encodes CDR1 SGHVS and CDR2 FNYEAQ. Trimming shortened V by 2 bases and J by 5 bases, and 21 bases separated the two germline ends. The CDR3 loop is CASSLWWRRGSGETQYF. The CDR3 DNA follows: TGTGCCAGCAGCTTATGGTGGCGGAGAGGGTCCGGGGAGACCCAGTACTTC.

CDR3 DNA sequence: TGTGCCAGCGGAGAACACGGGGATGGCACTGAAGCTTTCTTT. As protein: CASGEHGDGTEAFF. V and J are TRBV6-6 and TRBJ1-1; no reliable D call. This CDR3 is 14 amino acids long. The germline V and J ends were trimmed by 8 bases and 4 bases, with 17 bases remaining between them. The germline gives CDR1 MNHNY, CDR2 SVGAGI (reference sequence).